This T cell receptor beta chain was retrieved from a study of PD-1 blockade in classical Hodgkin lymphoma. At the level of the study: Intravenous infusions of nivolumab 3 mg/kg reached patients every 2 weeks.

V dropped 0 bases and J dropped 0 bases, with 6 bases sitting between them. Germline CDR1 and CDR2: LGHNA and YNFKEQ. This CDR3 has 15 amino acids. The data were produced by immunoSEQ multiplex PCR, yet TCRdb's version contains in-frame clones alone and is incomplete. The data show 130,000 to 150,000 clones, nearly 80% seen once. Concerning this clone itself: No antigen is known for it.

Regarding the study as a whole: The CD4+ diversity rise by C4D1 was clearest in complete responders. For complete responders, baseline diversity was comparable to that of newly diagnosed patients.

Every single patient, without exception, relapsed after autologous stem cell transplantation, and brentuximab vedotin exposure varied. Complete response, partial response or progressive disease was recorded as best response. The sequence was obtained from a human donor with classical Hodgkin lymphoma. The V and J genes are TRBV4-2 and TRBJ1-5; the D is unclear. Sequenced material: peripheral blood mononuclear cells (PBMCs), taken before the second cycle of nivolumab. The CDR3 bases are TGTGCCAGCAGCCAAGATCCGTATAGCAATCAGCCCCAGCATTTT. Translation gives CASSQDPYSNQPQHF.